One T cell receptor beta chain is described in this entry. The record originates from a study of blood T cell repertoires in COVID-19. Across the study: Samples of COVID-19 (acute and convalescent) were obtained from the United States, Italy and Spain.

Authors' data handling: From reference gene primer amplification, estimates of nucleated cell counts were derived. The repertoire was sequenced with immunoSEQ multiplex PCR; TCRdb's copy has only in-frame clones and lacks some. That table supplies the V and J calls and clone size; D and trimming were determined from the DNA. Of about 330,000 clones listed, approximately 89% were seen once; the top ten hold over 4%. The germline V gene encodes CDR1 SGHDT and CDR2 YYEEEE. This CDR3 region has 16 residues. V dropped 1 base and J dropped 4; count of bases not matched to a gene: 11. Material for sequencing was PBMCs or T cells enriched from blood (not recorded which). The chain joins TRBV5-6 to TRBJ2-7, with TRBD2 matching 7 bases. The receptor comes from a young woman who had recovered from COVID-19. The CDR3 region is CASSLTVGGGIYEQYF. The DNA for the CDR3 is TGTGCCAGCAGCTTGACGGTCGGCGGGGGTATATACGAGCAGTACTTC.